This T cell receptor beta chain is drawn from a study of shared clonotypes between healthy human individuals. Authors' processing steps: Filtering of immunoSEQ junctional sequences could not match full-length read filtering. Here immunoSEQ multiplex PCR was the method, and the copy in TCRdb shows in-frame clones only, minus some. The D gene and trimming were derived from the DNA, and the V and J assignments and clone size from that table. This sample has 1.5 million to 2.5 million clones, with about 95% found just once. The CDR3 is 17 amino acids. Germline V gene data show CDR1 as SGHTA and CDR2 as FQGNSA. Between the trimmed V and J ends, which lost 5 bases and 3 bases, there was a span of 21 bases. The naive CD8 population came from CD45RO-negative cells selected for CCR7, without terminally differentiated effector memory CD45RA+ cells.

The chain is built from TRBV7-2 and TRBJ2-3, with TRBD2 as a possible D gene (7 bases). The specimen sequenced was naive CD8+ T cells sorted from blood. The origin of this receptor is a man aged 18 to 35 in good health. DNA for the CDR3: TGTGCCAGCAGCACGAGACTGCGGGGGCCGAGGACAGATACGCAGTATTTT. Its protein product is CASSTRLRGPRTDTQYF.